This T cell receptor (beta chain) is from a study of T cell clonotyping in hematopoietic cell transplantation. Whole-study findings and limits: Higher Inverse Simpson Index values in graft donor and pretransplant recipient predicted broader posttransplant TCR diversity. No sorting was done, leaving CD4 and CD8 contributions mixed. After transplant, recipient diversity fell while pathologically expanded clonotypes grew through day 180. Few recipient clonotypes overlapped donors; over 95% were de novo at given depth.

Here immunoSEQ multiplex PCR was the method, and the copy in TCRdb shows in-frame clones only, minus some. The sample shows 9,000 to 13,000 clones, about 89% of them seen only once. On this clone itself: Its specificity is unknown.

CDR1 is SGDLS and CDR2 is YYNGEE in the germline V gene. J gave up 6 bases and V 7 bases, and 7 bases lay outside the gene matches. The CDR3 has 15 residues. This receptor was obtained from a male patient aged 60 to 75 who had an allogeneic stem cell transplant from an unrelated donor, so the T cells may come from the graft donor. Some clones in this sample may be carry-over from other donors' samples. The starting material was PBMCs, obtained 180 days after allogeneic stem cell transplant. This chain uses TRBV9 with TRBJ1-6; TRBD1 aligns across 10 bases. The DNA for the CDR3 is TGTGCCAGCGGCCGGGACAGGGGTTCTAATTCACCCCTCCACTTT. Its protein is CASGRDRGSNSPLHF.